A selection of T cell receptor beta chains follows, all from one sample in a study of T cell responses to AZD1222 COVID-19 vaccine. TCRdb keeps only in-frame clones here, not all; method: immunoSEQ multiplex PCR. The sample consists of tens of thousands of clones, 85% to 90% of them appearing once. The sequencing used peripheral blood, collected 28 days after the second AZD1222 dose. The receptor source for this set is an adult who received the AZD1222 COVID-19 vaccine. Both conserved end residues are trimmed from each CDR3. Each record gives: V gene, CDR3 length, D gene, J gene, CDR3 protein. D genes are given only for firm matches.

>TRBV5-6|16|TRBD1|TRBJ1-3
ASSLGQGTGAAGNTIY
>TRBV24-1|14|TRBD1|TRBJ2-2
ATSDSRTGGTGELF
>TRBV28|15|TRBD2|TRBJ2-3
ASTNPGLAASTDTQY
>TRBV25-1|15|TRBD1|TRBJ1-4
ASRPPGQGVTNEKLF
>TRBV30|13|TRBD2|TRBJ2-1
AWSSGLAGRDEQF
>TRBV7-2|13|NA|TRBJ2-2
ASSPRAWGPGELF
>TRBV16|12|NA|TRBJ1-1
ASSQSTLNTEAF
>TRBV7-7|13|TRBD2|TRBJ2-1
ASSFRLADYNEQF
>TRBV7-9|13|NA|TRBJ1-1
ASSTRTPRRTEAF
>TRBV19|12|TRBD1|TRBJ2-7
ASSILGTGYEQY
>TRBV2|10|NA|TRBJ1-1
ATGGANTEAF